This is a list of T cell receptor beta chains from one sample in a study of shared clonotypes between healthy human individuals. Generated by immunoSEQ multiplex PCR, the TCRdb table keeps only in-frame clones and is missing some. Among 1.5 million to 2.5 million clones listed, about 95% were seen once. The sample consisted of naive CD8+ T cells sorted from blood. Every receptor here comes from a man aged 18 to 35 in good health. CDR3s include the opening cysteine and the closing phenylalanine or tryptophan. A D gene is named only where the DNA matches it firmly. Clone size, where shown, is once, few, many, or a class for clones that have expanded.

CDR3 protein | CDR3 DNA | clone size | CDR3 length | J gene | V gene | D gene
CASSAAGFYEQYF | TGTGCCAGTAGCGCTGCGGGCTTCTACGAGCAGTACTTC | - | 13 | TRBJ2-7 | TRBV19 | -
CASSWGQGRNEQFF | TGCGCCAGCAGCTGGGGACAGGGTAGGAATGAGCAGTTCTTC | - | 14 | TRBJ2-1 | TRBV5-1 | TRBD1
CARAGGSWDTIYF | TGTGCCCGCGCAGGGGGTTCGTGGGACACCATATATTTT | - | 13 | TRBJ1-3 | TRBV21-1 | -
CASSLVQGDTQYF | TGCGCCAGCAGCTTGGTCCAGGGGGATACGCAGTATTTT | - | 13 | TRBJ2-3 | TRBV5-1 | -
CASSPPGAYNEQFF | TGTGCCAGTAGTCCTCCAGGCGCCTACAATGAGCAGTTCTTC | - | 14 | TRBJ2-1 | TRBV19 | -
CASSQDIGQETQYF | TGCGCCAGCAGCCAAGATATAGGCCAAGAGACCCAGTACTTC | - | 14 | TRBJ2-5 | TRBV4-1 | -
CASRRTGTYNEQFF | TGTGCCAGCAGGCGGACAGGGACCTACAATGAGCAGTTCTTC | - | 14 | TRBJ2-1 | TRBV28 | TRBD1
CASSQAGGLAGGRGYEQYF | TGCGCCAGCAGCCAAGCGGGGGGACTAGCGGGAGGGCGGGGCTACGAGCAGTACTTC | - | 19 | TRBJ2-7 | TRBV4-1 | TRBD2
CASSPLEGRPSYGYTF | TGTGCCAGCAGCCCCTTGGAGGGACGGCCTTCCTATGGCTACACCTTC | - | 16 | TRBJ1-2 | TRBV27 | -
CASSMGTVYNEQFF | TGTGCCAGCTCGATGGGGACAGTCTACAATGAGCAGTTCTTC | - | 14 | TRBJ2-1 | TRBV27 | TRBD1
CASSLAVDLYNEQFF | TGTGCCAGCAGCTTAGCGGTAGACTTATACAATGAGCAGTTCTTC | - | 15 | TRBJ2-1 | TRBV7-9 | -
CASSYEQSQPQHF | TGTGCCAGCAGTTACGAACAGAGCCAGCCCCAGCATTTT | - | 13 | TRBJ1-5 | TRBV6-5 | -
CASSYSGFGDTQYF | TGTGCCAGCAGTTACTCAGGGTTTGGAGATACGCAGTATTTT | - | 14 | TRBJ2-3 | TRBV6-5 | -
CASSLWSGHTYSGANVLTF | TGTGCCAGCAGCTTATGGTCCGGGCATACCTACTCTGGGGCCAACGTCCTGACTTTC | - | 19 | TRBJ2-6 | TRBV11-2 | -
CASSESLAGGPDTQYF | TGTGCCAGCAGTGAATCCCTAGCGGGAGGGCCAGATACGCAGTATTTT | - | 16 | TRBJ2-3 | TRBV6-1 | TRBD2
CASSMGQGLHEQYF | TGTGCCAGCAGCATGGGACAGGGTCTCCACGAGCAGTACTTC | - | 14 | TRBJ2-7 | TRBV11-2 | TRBD1
CASSHLGTGEAFF | TGCGCCAGCAGCCACCTAGGGACGGGTGAAGCTTTCTTT | - | 13 | TRBJ1-1 | TRBV4-1 | -
CASSPGGPLLGEQYF | TGTGCCAGCAGCCCAGGCGGCCCGCTCTTAGGCGAGCAGTACTTC | - | 15 | TRBJ2-7 | TRBV7-9 | -
CASSLLSNQYEQYF | TGTGCCAGCAGTTTACTCTCTAACCAATACGAGCAGTACTTC | - | 14 | TRBJ2-7 | TRBV27 | -
CASSTSGGPFYEQYF | TGTGCCAGCAGCACTAGCGGTGGACCCTTCTACGAGCAGTACTTC | - | 15 | TRBJ2-7 | TRBV11-3 | TRBD2
CASSSWDADGYTF | TGTGCCAGTAGTAGTTGGGACGCAGATGGCTACACCTTC | once | 13 | TRBJ1-2 | TRBV19 | -
CAWSVLGPSGNTIYF | TGTGCCTGGAGTGTACTGGGGCCCTCTGGAAACACCATATATTTT | - | 15 | TRBJ1-3 | TRBV30 | -
CASSPGAGSQPQHF | TGTGCCAGCAGCCCAGGGGCAGGGTCCCAGCCCCAGCATTTT | - | 14 | TRBJ1-5 | TRBV7-9 | -
CASSPGAGEFTDTQYF | TGTGCCAGCAGTCCCGGGGCAGGGGAGTTTACAGATACGCAGTATTTT | - | 16 | TRBJ2-3 | TRBV27 | -
CASSSLAGGTDTQYF | TGTGCCAGCAGCAGCCTAGCAGGCGGAACAGATACGCAGTATTTT | - | 15 | TRBJ2-3 | TRBV6-1 | -
CASSWVGEMNTEAFF | TGCGCCAGCAGCTGGGTGGGAGAAATGAACACTGAAGCTTTCTTT | - | 15 | TRBJ1-1 | TRBV5-1 | -
CASSLGDGNTEAFF | TGTGCCAGCAGCTTGGGGGATGGGAACACTGAAGCTTTCTTT | once | 14 | TRBJ1-1 | TRBV13 | -
CASSLGGMNKETQYF | TGTGCCAGCAGCTTAGGGGGGATGAACAAAGAGACCCAGTACTTC | once | 15 | TRBJ2-5 | TRBV13 | -
CASNPPGTQFF | TGTGCCAGCAACCCACCCGGGACTCAGTTCTTC | - | 11 | TRBJ2-1 | TRBV21-1 | -
CASSDSGGLEQYF | TGTGCCAGCAGCGATTCGGGCGGCCTAGAGCAGTACTTC | - | 13 | TRBJ2-7 | TRBV5-5 | -
CASSARAGETQYF | TGTGCCAGCAGTGCTCGGGCCGGGGAGACCCAGTACTTC | - | 13 | TRBJ2-5 | TRBV2 | -
CASSVESSGSYEQYF | TGTGCCAGCAGCGTAGAATCTAGCGGGAGTTACGAGCAGTACTTC | - | 15 | TRBJ2-7 | TRBV9 | TRBD2